These 9 T cell receptor beta chains were sequenced from one sample in a study of T cells in localized non-small cell lung cancer (dated by TCRdb to 2018 to 2021). Libraries were made using the immunoSEQ multiplex PCR assay. In TCRdb, the immuneACCESS table is reduced to in-frame sequences with V and J assigned. These tables do not hold every clone; where another copy was compared, an unresolved V gene accounts for under half, and the others remain unexplained. The sample records some 80,000 clones, just under 85% of which are singletons. Under 3.5% of the sample lies in the top ten. Source: peripheral blood, taken before any cancer treatment. The receptors were sampled from a man aged 40 to 70 with stage I lung adenocarcinoma.

CDR3 coding DNA: TGTGCCAGCAGCCCTTACCGGGAGAAAGCTTTCTTT. Translation: CASSPYREKAFF. The chain joins TRBV6-5 to TRBJ1-1; D not certain. The CDR3 contains 12 residues. Per germline, CDR1 MNHEY and CDR2 SVGAGI. V shed 6 bases and J shed 9 bases, with 14 bases lying between them.

This chain joins TRBV28 and TRBJ1-1, with 8 bases lining up with TRBD1. The CDR3 loop spans 14 amino acids. In germline, CDR1 is MDHEN, CDR2 SYDVKM. V trimming: 6 bases; J trimming: 4 bases; junction bases outside the gene matches: 7. CDR3 sequence (DNA): TGTGCCAGCAGCGTCGACAGGGGAGGCACTGAAGCTTTCTTT. The encoded protein is CASSVDRGGTEAFF.

This chain joins TRBV5-1 and TRBJ2-3; 13 nucleotides agree with TRBD2. Trimming took 3 bases from V and 2 from J; bases not matched to a gene: 3. The CDR3 has 16 amino acids. CDR1 is SGHRS and CDR2 is YFSETQ in the germline V gene. The CDR3 DNA follows: TGCGCCAGCAGCTCAGGGACTAGCGGGAACACAGATACGCAGTATTTT. Amino acid sequence: CASSSGTSGNTDTQYF.

In its sample, this clone was seen a few times. The chain uses TRBV1 and TRBJ2-1; TRBD2 is taken as the D call from the table, unchecked against the DNA. TRBV1 is described as a pseudogene. CDR3 length: 20 residues. CDR3 region: CTSRGQFARTSGRAGDEQFF. The CDR3 region has the DNA TGCACCAGCAGGGGACAGTTCGCTCGGACTAGCGGGAGGGCCGGAGATGAGCAGTTCTTC.

V gene TRBV11-2 combines with J gene TRBJ2-7; TRBD2 agrees at 7 bases. The V gene end was trimmed by 3 bases and the J gene end by 4 bases; junction bases not matched to a gene: 3. CDR1 is SGHAT and CDR2 is FQNNGV in the germline V gene. CDR3 length: 13 residues. The CDR3 DNA sequence: TGTGCCAGCAGCTTTTCGGGGGGATACGAGCAGTACTTC. This encodes CASSFSGGYEQYF.

This clone has a handful of counts. The chain carries TRBV6-5 and TRBJ1-2; 7 bases align to TRBD1. With 6 bases clipped from V and 6 bases from J, the junction kept 13 bases outside the gene matches. Germline CDR1 reads MNHEY; CDR2 reads SVGAGI. This CDR3 has 15 amino acids. The CDR3 nucleotides read TGTGCCAGCAGCTCCCACCTGACAGGGCCCAATGGCTACACCTTC. Its protein is CASSSHLTGPNGYTF.

J is TRBJ1-1 and V is TRBV6-5; D unresolved. The V end lost 0 bases, the J end lost 0 bases, and 5 bases lay between the germline ends. Germline V gene lookup returns CDR1 MNHEY and CDR2 SVGAGI. This CDR3 has 14 residues. CDR3 coding DNA: TGTGCCAGCAGTTACTCGGGCTTGAACACTGAAGCTTTCTTT. It is translated as CASSYSGLNTEAFF.

The rearrangement links TRBV30 to TRBJ2-5, with TRBD1 as a possible D gene (6 bases). TRBJ2-7 matches the DNA end more closely, so the J call is doubtful. CDR3 length equals 15 residues. In germline, CDR1 is GTSNPN, CDR2 SVGIG (reference sequence). The CDR3 protein is CAWSKMKGVYYEQYF. The CDR3 DNA follows: TGTGCCTGGAGTAAAATGAAGGGGGTCTACTACGAGCAGTACTTC.

The J gene is TRBJ1-2, the V gene TRBV2, with D unclear. Germline V lookup: CDR1 SNHLY, CDR2 FYNNEI. The CDR3 has 14 amino acids. Trimming shortened V by 7 bases and J by 5 bases, and 17 bases separated the two germline ends. The CDR3 loop reads CASNLKGGFYGYTF. As DNA, the CDR3 is TGTGCCAGCAACTTAAAGGGCGGCTTTTATGGCTACACCTTC.